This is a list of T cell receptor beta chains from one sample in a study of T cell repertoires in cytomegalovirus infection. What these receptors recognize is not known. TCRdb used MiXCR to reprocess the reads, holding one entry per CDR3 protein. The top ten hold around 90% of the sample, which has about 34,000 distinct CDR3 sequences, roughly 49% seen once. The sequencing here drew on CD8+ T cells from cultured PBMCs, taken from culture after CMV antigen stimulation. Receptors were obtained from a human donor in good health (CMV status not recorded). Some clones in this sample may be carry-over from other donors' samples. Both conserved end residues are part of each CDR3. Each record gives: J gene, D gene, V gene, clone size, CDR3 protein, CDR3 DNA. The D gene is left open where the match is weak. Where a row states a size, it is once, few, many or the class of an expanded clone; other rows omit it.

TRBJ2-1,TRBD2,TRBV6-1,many,CASSEVREGEQFF,TGTGCCAGCAGTGAAGTACGGGAGGGTGAGCAGTTCTTC
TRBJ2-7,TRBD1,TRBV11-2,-,CASSGWDSYEQYF,TGTGCCAGCAGCGGGTGGGACAGCTACGAGCAGTACTTC
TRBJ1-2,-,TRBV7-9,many,CASSPQSRNYGYTF,TGTGCCAGCAGCCCCCAAAGCCGAAACTATGGCTACACCTTC
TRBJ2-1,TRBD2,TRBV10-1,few,CASSRTSGGADEQFF,TGCGCCAGCAGTAGGACTAGCGGGGGGGCCGATGAGCAGTTCTTC
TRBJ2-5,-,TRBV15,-,CATSRVVGQETQYF,TGTGCCACCAGCAGAGTAGTCGGGCAAGAGACCCAGTACTTC
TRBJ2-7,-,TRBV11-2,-,CASSLASGLLWEQYF,TGTGCCAGCAGCTTAGCATCAGGCCTCCTGTGGGAGCAGTACTTC
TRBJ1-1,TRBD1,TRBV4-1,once,CASSPGGGSEGNTEAFF,TGCGCCAGCAGCCCAGGGGGGGGGTCGGAGGGAAACACTGAAGCTTTCTTT
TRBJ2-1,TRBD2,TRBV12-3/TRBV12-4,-,CASSLAGTSGGQQFF,TGTGCCAGCAGTTTAGCCGGGACTAGCGGGGGCCAGCAGTTCTTC
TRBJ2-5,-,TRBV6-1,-,CASSTRLEGFETQYF,TGTGCCAGCAGTACCCGACTAGAGGGCTTCGAGACCCAGTACTTC
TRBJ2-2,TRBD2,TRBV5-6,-,CASSLPGLAGIGITGELFF,TGTGCCAGCAGTTTACCGGGACTAGCGGGCATAGGCATCACCGGGGAGCTGTTTTTT
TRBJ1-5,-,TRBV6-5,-,CASREGSNQPQHF,TGTGCCAGCAGGGAGGGAAGCAATCAGCCCCAGCATTTT
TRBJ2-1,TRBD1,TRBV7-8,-,CASSLAERNRGRYNEQFF,TGTGCCAGCAGCTTAGCCGAGAGAAACAGGGGCCGGTACAATGAGCAGTTCTTC